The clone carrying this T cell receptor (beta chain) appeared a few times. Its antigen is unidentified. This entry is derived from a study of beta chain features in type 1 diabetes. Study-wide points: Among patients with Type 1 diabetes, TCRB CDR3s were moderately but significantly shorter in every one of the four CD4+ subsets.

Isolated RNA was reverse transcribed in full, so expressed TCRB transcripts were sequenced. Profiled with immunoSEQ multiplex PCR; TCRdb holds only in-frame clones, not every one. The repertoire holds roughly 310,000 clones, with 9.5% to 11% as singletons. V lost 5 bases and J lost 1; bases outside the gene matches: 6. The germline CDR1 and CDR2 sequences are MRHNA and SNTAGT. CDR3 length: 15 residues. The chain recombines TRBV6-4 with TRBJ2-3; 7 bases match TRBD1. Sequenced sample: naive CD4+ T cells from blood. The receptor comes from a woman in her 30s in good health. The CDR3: CASSLTGVGTDTQYF. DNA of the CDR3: TGTGCCAGCAGTTTAACAGGGGTCGGCACAGATACGCAGTATTTT.